This entry lists 17 T cell receptor beta chains sequenced from one sample in a study of blood T cell repertoires in COVID-19. Libraries were prepared by immunoSEQ multiplex PCR; TCRdb keeps only in-frame clonotypes and omits some of them. The table has about 150,000 clones, approximately 90% seen once. The sample taken for sequencing was peripheral blood. Receptor source: a human donor with COVID-19, enrolled during active disease. The donor label of this sample is uncertain.

This clone appeared a few times. This chain joins TRBV20-1 and TRBJ2-7; the D gene is possibly TRBD2 (6 bases). CDR3 size: 10 residues. Germline CDR1 and CDR2: DFQATT and SNEGSKA (reference sequence). The germline V and J ends were trimmed by 6 bases and 5 bases, with 8 bases remaining between them. The CDR3 reads CSATGDEQYF. Written as DNA, the CDR3 is TGCAGTGCCACGGGAGACGAGCAGTACTTC.

V usage is TRBV4-2 and J usage is TRBJ1-2; TRBD1 is a possible D gene (6 bases). The V gene lost 4 bases and the J gene lost 8 bases, with 20 bases spanning the gap. This CDR3 region has 15 residues. Germline CDR1 and CDR2: LGHNA and YNFKEQ. As DNA, the CDR3 is TGTGCCAGCAGCCTTTTGGTTAACAGGGATGGGGGCTACACCTTC. Translated: CASSLLVNRDGGYTF.

This clone was observed a single time. The rearrangement links TRBV5-1 to TRBJ1-2; TRBD1 matches 8 bases. Germline V gene data show CDR1 as SGHRS and CDR2 as YFSETQ. This CDR3 contains 13 residues. Unmatched junction bases numbered 4, after V lost 2 bases and J lost 7 bases. The CDR3 DNA reads TGCGCCAGCAGCTTCCAGGGGGCTGGTGGCTACACCTTC. This translates into CASSFQGAGGYTF.

The chain has TRBV27 and TRBJ2-2; TRBD2 might be the D (5 bases). Deletions cut 7 bases from V and 2 bases from J, with 11 bases between. The CDR3 contains 14 residues. The V gene's germline CDR1 is MNHEY and CDR2 SMNVEV (reference sequence). The CDR3 protein is CASMRGINTGELFF. The CDR3 region has the DNA TGTGCCAGCATGCGAGGGATAAACACCGGGGAGCTGTTTTTT.

The CDR3 reads CASSKTTAPHTEAFF. The CDR3 coding sequence is TGTGCCAGCAGCAAAACGACAGCACCCCACACTGAAGCTTTCTTT. This chain joins TRBV21-1 and TRBJ1-1; TRBD1 is taken as the D call from the table, unchecked against the DNA. TRBV21-1 is listed as a pseudogene. The CDR3 spans 15 residues.

The chain is built from TRBV2 and TRBJ1-5; D is perhaps TRBD1 (5 bases). V gave up 4 bases and J gave up 3 bases, with 7 bases separating them. Germline V gene sequence: CDR1 SNHLY, CDR2 FYNNEI. The CDR3 length is 13 residues. Here the CDR3 reads CASSAGPNQPQHF. CDR3 sequence (DNA): TGTGCCAGCAGTGCAGGGCCCAATCAGCCCCAGCATTTT.

The genes are TRBV7-6 and TRBJ1-1; TRBD1 matches 9 bases. There are 16 residues in the CDR3. CDR1 is SGHVS, CDR2 FNYEAQ, per germline. V lost 5 bases, J lost 0 bases, and 7 bases stayed unmatched. The chain's CDR3 is CASSQGQGAMNTEAFF. The CDR3 DNA follows: TGTGCCAGCAGCCAGGGACAGGGAGCAATGAACACTGAAGCTTTCTTT.

Turning to this clone: The junction does not match germline at one end; this may be a read error. The chain uses TRBV7-9 and TRBJ1-1; D is unclear. The CDR3 consists of 15 residues. The germline V gene has CDR1 SEHNR and CDR2 FQNEAQ (reference sequence). The CDR3 here is CASSPTSELKTEAFF. The CDR3 region has the DNA TGTGCCAGCAGCCCGACGAGCGAGCTGAAAACTGAAGCTTTCTTT.

The chain couples TRBV18 to TRBJ2-1; D perhaps matches TRBD2 (5 bases). The CDR3 has 17 amino acids. CDR1 is KGHSH and CDR2 is LQKENI in the germline V gene. The germline V and J ends were trimmed by 3 bases and 6 bases, with 21 bases remaining between them. The CDR3 bases are TGTGCCAGCTCACCCTCTAGGTCCAGCGGCAGCCTCAATGAGCAGTTCTTC. Translating it yields CASSPSRSSGSLNEQFF.

The chain carries TRBV24-1 and TRBJ2-3; 9 bases are shared with TRBD1. Germline V gives CDR1 KGHDR, CDR2 SFDVKD. This CDR3 spans 16 amino acids. With V trimmed by 4 bases and J by 5 bases, 9 bases remained unmatched. The CDR3 loop is CATSEPDRGEVDTQYF. The CDR3 DNA sequence: TGTGCCACCAGTGAACCGGACAGGGGAGAGGTAGATACGCAGTATTTT.

J is TRBJ2-1 and V is TRBV4-2; TRBD2 matches 8 bases. With 1 base clipped from V and 0 bases from J, the junction kept 11 bases outside the gene matches. The length of the CDR3 is 19 residues. Germline CDR1 reads LGHNA; CDR2 reads YNFKEQ. The CDR3 is CASSQGGIAGGSSYNEQFF. CDR3 nucleotides: TGTGCCAGCAGCCAAGGGGGAATCGCGGGGGGCAGCTCCTACAATGAGCAGTTCTTC.

J is TRBJ2-2 and V is TRBV19; 7 bases agree with TRBD1. Germline V gene data show CDR1 as LNHDA and CDR2 as SQIVND (reference sequence). V trimming: 4 bases; J trimming: 6 bases; junction bases outside the gene matches: 8. This CDR3 comprises 15 residues. The CDR3: CASSTWTGRSGELFF. CDR3 sequence (DNA): TGTGCCAGTAGTACCTGGACAGGTCGATCCGGGGAGCTGTTTTTT.

The rearrangement uses TRBV9 and TRBJ2-1, with D possibly TRBD2 on 5 matching bases. The germline CDR1 and CDR2 sequences are SGDLS and YYNGEE. This CDR3 has 13 residues. The V end lost 0 bases, the J end lost 8 bases, and 9 bases lay between the germline ends. The CDR3 DNA reads as TGTGCCAGCAGCGTAGGGTCTAGCCATGAGCAGTTCTTC. This encodes CASSVGSSHEQFF.

This sequence joins TRBV5-4 and TRBJ2-5, with a possible D match to TRBD2 (6 bases). Trimming took 0 bases from V and 8 from J, leaving 17 bases between them. CDR3 length equals 15 residues. Germline CDR1 reads SGHNT; CDR2 reads YYREEE (reference sequence). Written as DNA, the CDR3 is TGTGCCAGCAGCTTGGATCCTGCGCCGGGGGATACCCAGTACTTC. The encoded protein is CASSLDPAPGDTQYF.

This clone was recorded only once. The CDR3 region is CAISGAGEPGEQYF. CDR3 nucleotides: TGTGCCATCAGTGGGGCAGGCGAACCGGGGGAGCAGTACTTC. V and J are TRBV10-3 and TRBJ2-7, with TRBD2 as a possible D gene (5 bases). Germline CDR1 reads ENHRY; CDR2 reads SYGVKD. CDR3 length: 14 amino acids. V was cut by 4 bases and J by 7 bases, with 17 bases left in between.

The rearrangement links TRBV19 to TRBJ2-7; D possibly corresponds to TRBD1 (6 bases). Trimming removed 5 bases at V and 6 bases at J, with 14 bases between. Germline V gene sequence: CDR1 LNHDA, CDR2 SQIVND (reference sequence). CDR3 size: 13 residues. DNA for the CDR3: TGTGCCAGTAGTGAGGCGGTGGGGGCCGAGCAGTACTTC. Translating it yields CASSEAVGAEQYF.

V gene TRBV4-2 combines with J gene TRBJ2-3, with 15 nucleotides matching TRBD2. The germline V gene encodes CDR1 LGHNA and CDR2 YNFKEQ. The ends lost 2 bases at V and 3 bases at J; junction bases unmatched: 9. The CDR3 has 19 amino acids. The CDR3: CASSQRVEGTSGGTDTQYF. CDR3 sequence (DNA): TGTGCCAGCAGCCAAAGAGTGGAGGGGACTAGCGGGGGGACAGATACGCAGTATTTT.